The 21 T cell receptor beta chains below were found in one sample sequenced in a study of PD-1 blockade in classical Hodgkin lymphoma. Specified time point: cycle 4 day 1 (C4D1), after 5 to 7 weeks of nivolumab. Patients all relapsed after autologous stem cell transplantation, and there was variation in brentuximab vedotin exposure. Sequencing used immunoSEQ multiplex PCR; TCRdb keeps in-frame clones, though not all of them. Altogether fewer than 100,000 clones are present, roughly 91% being singletons, with the ten largest covering around 2%. The sample in question was peripheral blood mononuclear cells (PBMCs), obtained before the fourth cycle of nivolumab. The source is a human donor with classical Hodgkin lymphoma.

The J gene is TRBJ2-1, the V gene TRBV27, with D tentatively TRBD2 (5 bases). This CDR3 is 16 amino acids long. Germline CDR1 reads MNHEY; CDR2 reads SMNVEV (reference sequence). Deletions cut 0 bases from V and 9 bases from J, with 18 bases between. The CDR3 coding sequence is TGTGCCAGCAGTTTATCTCCGGGGTCCCCGGCGGGTGAGCAGTTCTTC. This encodes CASSLSPGSPAGEQFF.

V usage is TRBV10-3 and J usage is TRBJ2-2, with TRBD2 matching over 11 bases. The J segment lost 3 bases and the V segment lost 6 bases, leaving 3 bases of the junction unmatched. This CDR3 has 15 amino acids. Germline lookup yields CDR1 ENHRY and CDR2 SYGVKD. CDR3 in amino acids: CAIRSTSGDTGELFF. In DNA form, the CDR3 reads TGTGCCATCAGATCGACTAGCGGGGACACCGGGGAGCTGTTTTTT.

The chain recombines TRBV28 with TRBJ2-7; D is perhaps TRBD2 (6 bases). There are 14 residues in the CDR3. Deletions cut 6 bases from V and 2 bases from J, with 14 bases between. CDR1 is MDHEN and CDR2 is SYDVKM in the germline V gene. Here the CDR3 DNA reads TGTGCCAGCAGCCTCGGGAGTCCCACCTACGAGCAGTACTTC. This translates into CASSLGSPTYEQYF. Filled out from reference TRBV28 and TRBJ2-7, the complete variable domain reads DVKVTQSSRYLVKRTGEKVFLECVQDMDHENMFWYRQDPGLGLRLIYFSYDVKMKEKGDIPEGYSVSREKKERFSLILESASTNQTSMYLCASSLGSPTYEQYFGPGTRLTVT.

The CDR3 region is CASSLVPRTVTYF. In DNA, the CDR3 is TGTGCCAGCAGCTTAGTCCCCCGGACAGTCACTTACTTC. The chain has TRBV7-9 and TRBJ2-5; maybe TRBD1 (6 bases). CDR1 is SEHNR, CDR2 FQNEAQ, per germline (reference sequence). The CDR3 has 13 amino acids. The V and J ends lost 1 base and 14 bases respectively, with 17 bases between them. Drawing the rest from reference TRBV7-9 and TRBJ2-5, the complete variable domain is DTGVSQNPRHKITKRGQNVTFRCDPISEHNRLYWYRQTLGQGPEFLTYFQNEAQLEKSRLLSDRFSAERPKGSFSTLEIQRTEQGDSAMYLCASSLVPRTVTYFGPGTRLLVL.

The chain carries TRBV30 and TRBJ2-1; D is perhaps TRBD1 or TRBD2 (5 bases each). The CDR3 covers 16 residues. Trimming stripped 0 bases from V and 7 bases from J, with 19 bases between. CDR1 is GTSNPN and CDR2 is SVGIG in the germline V gene (reference sequence). CDR3 nucleotide sequence: TGTGCCTGGAGTGTAATGCGGGCAGGGTTAGGGAATGAGCAGTTCTTC. It translates to CAWSVMRAGLGNEQFF.

J is TRBJ2-7 and V is TRBV19; perhaps TRBD2 as D (6 bases). This CDR3 spans 15 amino acids. Germline-derived CDR1 and CDR2 are LNHDA and SQIVND (reference sequence). V was clipped by 3 bases and J by 3 bases, with 15 bases between them. The CDR3 sequence is CASSIRDSLLYEQYF. The CDR3 DNA reads as TGTGCCAGTAGTATCCGGGACTCCCTCCTCTACGAGCAGTACTTC. The whole variable domain, filled in from reference TRBV19 and TRBJ2-7, reads DGGITQSPKYLFRKEGQNVTLSCEQNLNHDAMYWYRQDPGQGLRLIYYSQIVNDFQKGDIAEGYSVSREKKESFPLTVTSAQKNPTAFYLCASSIRDSLLYEQYFGPGTRLTVT.

This clone was counted once. J is TRBJ2-3 and V is TRBV7-7; 10 bases are a match to TRBD2. The CDR3 is 15 amino acids. CDR1 is SSHAT and CDR2 is FNYEAQ in the germline V gene (reference sequence). Germline trimming cut 5 bases from V and 4 bases from J; bases unmatched to any gene: 6. As DNA, the CDR3 is TGTGCCAGCAGCCCCCTAGCGGGAGTTCCAGATACGCAGTATTTT. It encodes CASSPLAGVPDTQYF.

The V call is TRBV5-1, the J call TRBJ1-3; 9 positions agree with TRBD1. CDR3 length equals 17 residues. CDR1 SGHRS and CDR2 YFSETQ come from the germline V gene. V was clipped by 0 bases and J by 3 bases; unmatched bases: 7. The CDR3, as DNA: TGCGCCAGCAGCTTGGGGAACAGGGGGCGCGGTGGAAACACCATATATTTT. Translating it yields CASSLGNRGRGGNTIYF.

J is TRBJ2-7 and V is TRBV29-1, with 8 bases aligning to TRBD1. Germline-derived CDR1 and CDR2 are SQVTM and ANQGSEA. V was clipped by 2 bases and J by 2 bases; unmatched bases: 5. This CDR3 has 14 residues. DNA for the CDR3: TGCAGCGTTGAATTTACAGGGGGAACCTACGAGCAGTACTTC. It encodes CSVEFTGGTYEQYF.

To note about this clone: The junction departs from germline at one end; a sequencing error may be responsible. Additional DNA sequences in this sample encode the identical CDR3. The chain combines TRBV7-9 with TRBJ2-7; 11 nucleotides match TRBD2. Looked up from germline, CDR1 is SEHNR and CDR2 is FQNEAQ (reference sequence). The CDR3 contains 15 residues. CDR3 sequence (DNA): TGTGCTAGCAGCTTGCCGACTAGCGGGGTCCTGGAGCAGTACTTC. Amino acid sequence: CASSLPTSGVLEQYF.

The gene calls are TRBV19 and TRBJ1-4; 7 bases align to TRBD1. V gave up 2 bases and J gave up 8 bases; unmatched junction bases: 17. This CDR3 contains 18 residues. Per the germline V gene, CDR1 is LNHDA and CDR2 is SQIVND (reference sequence). The CDR3 DNA follows: TGTGCCAGTAGTATAATGGGGATGCGGGACAGAACTGAAGAAAAACTGTTTTTT. It yields the protein CASSIMGMRDRTEEKLFF.

The chain carries TRBV6-5 and TRBJ2-5; 8 bases line up with TRBD2. J lost 2 bases, V lost 0 bases, and 5 bases had no gene match. The CDR3 is 16 amino acids. Germline V gives CDR1 MNHEY, CDR2 SVGAGI. The CDR3 region is CASSYSMIAGQETQYF. CDR3 DNA sequence: TGTGCCAGCAGTTACTCGATGATAGCGGGACAAGAGACCCAGTACTTC.

The CDR3 region is CASTPGGSQNIQYF. Written as DNA, the CDR3 is TGTGCCAGCACCCCGGGGGGGTCCCAAAACATTCAGTACTTC. The genes are TRBV28 and TRBJ2-4, with TRBD2 identical over 8 bases. Germline assignment: CDR1 MDHEN and CDR2 SYDVKM. V trimming: 7 bases; J trimming: 5 bases; junction bases outside the gene matches: 7. The CDR3 is 14 amino acids.

The gene calls are TRBV30 and TRBJ1-6; 8 nucleotides agree with TRBD1. CDR1 and CDR2 from the germline V gene are GTSNPN and SVGIG (reference sequence). CDR3 length: 14 amino acids. Trimming took 4 bases from V and 6 from J; bases not matched to a gene: 5. The CDR3 loop is CAWIGGQGNSPLHF. The CDR3 nucleotides read TGTGCCTGGATCGGAGGACAGGGTAATTCACCCCTCCACTTT.

The rearrangement joins TRBV7-9 to TRBJ2-7; 10 nucleotides match TRBD1. This CDR3 comprises 15 residues. V shed 6 bases, J shed 6 bases, and the junction held 11 bases outside the gene matches. The germline gives CDR1 SEHNR, CDR2 FQNEAQ (reference sequence). CDR3 in amino acids: CASRPRRTGGGEQYF. The CDR3 DNA reads as TGTGCCAGCAGACCCCGCCGGACAGGGGGTGGCGAGCAGTACTTC.

The rearrangement links TRBV29-1 to TRBJ1-2, with D unclear. The length of the CDR3 is 13 residues. Germline V CDR1 and CDR2: SQVTM, ANQGSEA. V lost 4 bases and J 0 bases, leaving 9 bases between the germline ends. The DNA of the CDR3 is TGCAGCGTTGCAGATGGAACTAACTATGGCTACACCTTC. It yields the protein CSVADGTNYGYTF.

In its sample, this clone was seen a few times. The chain carries TRBV6-5 and TRBJ1-3; no firm D call. The germline V and J ends were trimmed by 0 bases and 9 bases, with 9 bases remaining between them. The germline CDR1 and CDR2 sequences are MNHEY and SVGAGI. The CDR3 length is 13 residues. CDR3 nucleotide sequence: TGTGCCAGCAGTTACTCGATGCTGGCCACCATATATTTT. Encoded protein: CASSYSMLATIYF.

V is TRBV11-2 and J is TRBJ2-1, with D tentatively TRBD2 (6 bases). The CDR3 is 14 residues long. The germline V gene has CDR1 SGHAT and CDR2 FQNNGV. Trimming removed 8 bases from V and 6 bases from J, with 17 bases in between. In DNA, the CDR3 is TGTGCCAGCTCCCGGGACTCAAATTCCAATGAGCAGTTCTTC. It is translated as CASSRDSNSNEQFF.

The chain is built from TRBV5-1 and TRBJ1-2; D is undetermined. The CDR3 is 13 residues long. Germline V CDR1 and CDR2: SGHRS, YFSETQ. The V gene lost 4 bases and the J gene lost 14 bases, with 21 bases spanning the gap. CDR3 protein: CASSGEVQQRRTF. Here the CDR3 DNA reads TGCGCCAGCAGCGGCGAGGTGCAACAGAGGAGGACCTTC. Filled out from reference TRBV5-1 and TRBJ1-2, the complete variable domain reads KAGVTQTPRYLIKTRGQQVTLSCSPISGHRSVSWYQQTPGQGLQFLFEYFSETQRNKGNFPGRFSGRQFSNSRSEMNVSTLELGDSALYLCASSGEVQQRRTFGSGTRLTVV.

This chain joins TRBV28 and TRBJ1-2; D gene uncertain. Germline CDR1 and CDR2: MDHEN and SYDVKM. This CDR3 is 11 amino acids long. The ends were cut back, 4 bases at V and 5 bases at J, with 5 bases in the middle. DNA of the CDR3: TGTGCCAGCAGTTGGTTGTATGGCTACACCTTC. It is translated as CASSWLYGYTF.

The V call is TRBV10-3, the J call TRBJ2-1, with 11 bases lining up with TRBD2. Per germline, CDR1 ENHRY and CDR2 SYGVKD. Trimming at V came to 10 bases and at J to 6 bases, leaving 5 bases not matched to a gene. CDR3 length: 13 residues. Here the CDR3 DNA reads TGTGCCACGTCGACTAGCGGGATCAATGAGCAGTTCTTC. Encoded protein: CATSTSGINEQFF.